The T cell receptor beta chain described here comes from a study of blood T cell repertoires in COVID-19. Germline values: CDR1 SGHNT, CDR2 YYREEE (reference sequence). The CDR3 contains 13 residues. V was trimmed by 3 bases and J by 4 bases, leaving 8 bases between them. TCRdb keeps only in-frame clones here, not all; method: immunoSEQ multiplex PCR. The sample holds around 140,000 clones, around 90% seen once. The chain carries TRBV5-4 and TRBJ1-3; TRBD1 is a possible D gene (6 bases). Sequenced sample: PBMCs or T cells enriched from blood (not recorded which). This clonotype was obtained from a woman aged 40-49 years who had been exposed to COVID-19. The CDR3 bases are TGTGCCAGCAGCTCGGGACAAGGAAACACCATATATTTT. Its translation is CASSSGQGNTIYF.